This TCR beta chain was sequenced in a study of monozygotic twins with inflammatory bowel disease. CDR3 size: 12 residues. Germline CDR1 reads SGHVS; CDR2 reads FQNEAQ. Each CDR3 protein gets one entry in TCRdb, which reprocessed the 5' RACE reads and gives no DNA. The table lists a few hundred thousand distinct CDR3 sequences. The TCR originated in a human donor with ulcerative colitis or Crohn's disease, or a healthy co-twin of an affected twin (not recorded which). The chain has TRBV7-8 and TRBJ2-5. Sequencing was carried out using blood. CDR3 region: CASSFSWETQYF.